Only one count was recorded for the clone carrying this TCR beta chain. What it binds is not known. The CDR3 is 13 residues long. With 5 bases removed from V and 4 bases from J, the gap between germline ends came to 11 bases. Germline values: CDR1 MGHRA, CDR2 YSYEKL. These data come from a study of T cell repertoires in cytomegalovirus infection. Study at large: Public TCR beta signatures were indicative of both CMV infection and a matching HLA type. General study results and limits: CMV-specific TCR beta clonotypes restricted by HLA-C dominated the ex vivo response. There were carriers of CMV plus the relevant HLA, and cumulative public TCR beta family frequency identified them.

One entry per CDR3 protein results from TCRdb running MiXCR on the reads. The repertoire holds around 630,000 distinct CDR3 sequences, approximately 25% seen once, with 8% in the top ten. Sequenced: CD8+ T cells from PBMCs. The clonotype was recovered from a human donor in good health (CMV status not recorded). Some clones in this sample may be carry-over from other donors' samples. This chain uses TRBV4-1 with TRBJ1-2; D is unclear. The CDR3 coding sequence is TGCGCCAGCAGCGCCTCCGGGAGCTATGGCTACACCTTC. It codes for CASSASGSYGYTF.